The clone carrying this T cell receptor beta chain was counted only a few times. Antigen unknown. The data are from a study of blood T cells in healthy people across ages. Study-wide points: Naive T cell percentage strongly correlated with TCR beta diversity.

Next came a second PCR, run for about 7 to 12 cycles, which used a sample-barcoded 5' primer along with a J-beta primer mix. Each CDR3 protein gets one entry after TCRdb re-called the 5' RACE reads with MiXCR. Found here are roughly 1,000,000 distinct CDR3 sequences, approximately 25% of them singletons; the top ten hold about 0.8%. Germline values: CDR1 SGHRS, CDR2 YFSETQ. This CDR3 has 15 amino acids. Every sample had a minimum of 6.5 million PBMCs isolated. Extractions gave at least 6 micrograms of total RNA per sample. The sample also formed part of further work on T cells of mothers and their children. Turning to that study: The study obtained over 8 million TCR beta CDR3 reads per mother and a few million per child.

The rearrangement uses TRBV5-1 and TRBJ2-5; TRBD2 aligns across 9 bases. The J call may be faulty, since TRBJ2-7 better matches the DNA end. The sample comprised blood. The clonotype originates from a girl aged 2 to 9 in good health. The DNA for the CDR3 is TGCGCCAGCAGCCCGGAGGGACTAGCAATCAACGAGCAGTACTTC. Its protein is CASSPEGLAINEQYF.